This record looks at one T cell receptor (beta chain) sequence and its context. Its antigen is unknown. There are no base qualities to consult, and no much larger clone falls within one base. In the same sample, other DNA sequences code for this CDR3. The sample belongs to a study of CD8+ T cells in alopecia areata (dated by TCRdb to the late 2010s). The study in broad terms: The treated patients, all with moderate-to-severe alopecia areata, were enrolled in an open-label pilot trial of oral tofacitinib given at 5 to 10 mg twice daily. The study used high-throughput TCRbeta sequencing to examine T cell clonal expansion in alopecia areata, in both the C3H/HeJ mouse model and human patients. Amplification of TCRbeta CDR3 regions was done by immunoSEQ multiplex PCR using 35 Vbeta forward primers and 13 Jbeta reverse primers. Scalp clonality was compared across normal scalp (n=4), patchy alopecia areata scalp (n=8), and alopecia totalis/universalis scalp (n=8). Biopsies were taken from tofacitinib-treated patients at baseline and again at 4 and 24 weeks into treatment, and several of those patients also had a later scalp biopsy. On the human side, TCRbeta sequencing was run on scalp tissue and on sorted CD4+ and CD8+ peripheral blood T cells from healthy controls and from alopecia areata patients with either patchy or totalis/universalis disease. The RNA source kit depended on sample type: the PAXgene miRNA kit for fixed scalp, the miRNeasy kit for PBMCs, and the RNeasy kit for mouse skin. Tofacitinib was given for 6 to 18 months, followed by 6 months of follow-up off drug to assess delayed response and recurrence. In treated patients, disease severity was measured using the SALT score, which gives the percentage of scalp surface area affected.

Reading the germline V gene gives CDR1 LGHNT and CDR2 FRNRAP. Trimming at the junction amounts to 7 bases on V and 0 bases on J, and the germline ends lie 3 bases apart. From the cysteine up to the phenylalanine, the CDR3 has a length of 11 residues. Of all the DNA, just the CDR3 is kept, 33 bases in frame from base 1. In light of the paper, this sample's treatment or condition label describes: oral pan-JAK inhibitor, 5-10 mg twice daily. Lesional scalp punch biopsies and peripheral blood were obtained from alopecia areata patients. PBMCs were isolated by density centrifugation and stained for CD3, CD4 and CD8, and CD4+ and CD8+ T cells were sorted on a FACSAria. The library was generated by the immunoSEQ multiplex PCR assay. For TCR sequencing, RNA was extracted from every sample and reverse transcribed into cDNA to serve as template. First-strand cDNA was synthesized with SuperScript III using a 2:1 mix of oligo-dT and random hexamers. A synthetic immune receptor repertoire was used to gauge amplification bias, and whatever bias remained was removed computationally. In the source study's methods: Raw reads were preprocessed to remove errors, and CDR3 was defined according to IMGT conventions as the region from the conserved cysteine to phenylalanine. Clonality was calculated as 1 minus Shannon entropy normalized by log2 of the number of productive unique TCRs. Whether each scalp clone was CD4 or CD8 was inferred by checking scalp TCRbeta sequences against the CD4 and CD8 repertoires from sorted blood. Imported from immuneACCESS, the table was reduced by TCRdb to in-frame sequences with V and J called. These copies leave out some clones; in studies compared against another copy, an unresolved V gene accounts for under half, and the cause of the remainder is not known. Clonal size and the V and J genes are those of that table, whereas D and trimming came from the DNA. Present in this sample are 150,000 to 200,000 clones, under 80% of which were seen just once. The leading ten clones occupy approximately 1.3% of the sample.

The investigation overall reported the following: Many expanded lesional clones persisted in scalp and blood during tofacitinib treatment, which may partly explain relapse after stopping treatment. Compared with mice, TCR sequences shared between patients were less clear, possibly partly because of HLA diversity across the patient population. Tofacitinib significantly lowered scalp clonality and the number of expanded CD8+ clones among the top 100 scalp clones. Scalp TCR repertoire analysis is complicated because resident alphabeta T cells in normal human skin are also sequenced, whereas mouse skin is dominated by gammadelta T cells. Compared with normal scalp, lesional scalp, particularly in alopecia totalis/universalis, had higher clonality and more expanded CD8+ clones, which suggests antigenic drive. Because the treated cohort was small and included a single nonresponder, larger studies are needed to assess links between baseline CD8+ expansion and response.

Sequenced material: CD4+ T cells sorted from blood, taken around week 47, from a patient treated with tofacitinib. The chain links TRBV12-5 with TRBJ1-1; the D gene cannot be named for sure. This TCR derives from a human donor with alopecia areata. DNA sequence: TGTGCTAGTGCCCTGAACACTGAAGCTTTCTTT. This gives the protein CASALNTEAFF.